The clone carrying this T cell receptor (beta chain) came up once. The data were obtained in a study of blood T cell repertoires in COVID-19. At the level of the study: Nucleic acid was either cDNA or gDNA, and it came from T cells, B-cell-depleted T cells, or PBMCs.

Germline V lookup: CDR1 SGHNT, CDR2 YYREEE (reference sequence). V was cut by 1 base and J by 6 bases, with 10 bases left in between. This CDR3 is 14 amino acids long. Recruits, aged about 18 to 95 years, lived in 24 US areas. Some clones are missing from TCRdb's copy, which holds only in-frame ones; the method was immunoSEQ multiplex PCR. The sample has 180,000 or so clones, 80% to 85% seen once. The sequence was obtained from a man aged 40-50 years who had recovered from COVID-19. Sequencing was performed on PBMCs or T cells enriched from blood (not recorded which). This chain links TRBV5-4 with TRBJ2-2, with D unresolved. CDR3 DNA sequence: TGTGCCAGCAGCTTGTTTCAGGTGGCCGGGGAGCTGTTTTTT. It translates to CASSLFQVAGELFF.